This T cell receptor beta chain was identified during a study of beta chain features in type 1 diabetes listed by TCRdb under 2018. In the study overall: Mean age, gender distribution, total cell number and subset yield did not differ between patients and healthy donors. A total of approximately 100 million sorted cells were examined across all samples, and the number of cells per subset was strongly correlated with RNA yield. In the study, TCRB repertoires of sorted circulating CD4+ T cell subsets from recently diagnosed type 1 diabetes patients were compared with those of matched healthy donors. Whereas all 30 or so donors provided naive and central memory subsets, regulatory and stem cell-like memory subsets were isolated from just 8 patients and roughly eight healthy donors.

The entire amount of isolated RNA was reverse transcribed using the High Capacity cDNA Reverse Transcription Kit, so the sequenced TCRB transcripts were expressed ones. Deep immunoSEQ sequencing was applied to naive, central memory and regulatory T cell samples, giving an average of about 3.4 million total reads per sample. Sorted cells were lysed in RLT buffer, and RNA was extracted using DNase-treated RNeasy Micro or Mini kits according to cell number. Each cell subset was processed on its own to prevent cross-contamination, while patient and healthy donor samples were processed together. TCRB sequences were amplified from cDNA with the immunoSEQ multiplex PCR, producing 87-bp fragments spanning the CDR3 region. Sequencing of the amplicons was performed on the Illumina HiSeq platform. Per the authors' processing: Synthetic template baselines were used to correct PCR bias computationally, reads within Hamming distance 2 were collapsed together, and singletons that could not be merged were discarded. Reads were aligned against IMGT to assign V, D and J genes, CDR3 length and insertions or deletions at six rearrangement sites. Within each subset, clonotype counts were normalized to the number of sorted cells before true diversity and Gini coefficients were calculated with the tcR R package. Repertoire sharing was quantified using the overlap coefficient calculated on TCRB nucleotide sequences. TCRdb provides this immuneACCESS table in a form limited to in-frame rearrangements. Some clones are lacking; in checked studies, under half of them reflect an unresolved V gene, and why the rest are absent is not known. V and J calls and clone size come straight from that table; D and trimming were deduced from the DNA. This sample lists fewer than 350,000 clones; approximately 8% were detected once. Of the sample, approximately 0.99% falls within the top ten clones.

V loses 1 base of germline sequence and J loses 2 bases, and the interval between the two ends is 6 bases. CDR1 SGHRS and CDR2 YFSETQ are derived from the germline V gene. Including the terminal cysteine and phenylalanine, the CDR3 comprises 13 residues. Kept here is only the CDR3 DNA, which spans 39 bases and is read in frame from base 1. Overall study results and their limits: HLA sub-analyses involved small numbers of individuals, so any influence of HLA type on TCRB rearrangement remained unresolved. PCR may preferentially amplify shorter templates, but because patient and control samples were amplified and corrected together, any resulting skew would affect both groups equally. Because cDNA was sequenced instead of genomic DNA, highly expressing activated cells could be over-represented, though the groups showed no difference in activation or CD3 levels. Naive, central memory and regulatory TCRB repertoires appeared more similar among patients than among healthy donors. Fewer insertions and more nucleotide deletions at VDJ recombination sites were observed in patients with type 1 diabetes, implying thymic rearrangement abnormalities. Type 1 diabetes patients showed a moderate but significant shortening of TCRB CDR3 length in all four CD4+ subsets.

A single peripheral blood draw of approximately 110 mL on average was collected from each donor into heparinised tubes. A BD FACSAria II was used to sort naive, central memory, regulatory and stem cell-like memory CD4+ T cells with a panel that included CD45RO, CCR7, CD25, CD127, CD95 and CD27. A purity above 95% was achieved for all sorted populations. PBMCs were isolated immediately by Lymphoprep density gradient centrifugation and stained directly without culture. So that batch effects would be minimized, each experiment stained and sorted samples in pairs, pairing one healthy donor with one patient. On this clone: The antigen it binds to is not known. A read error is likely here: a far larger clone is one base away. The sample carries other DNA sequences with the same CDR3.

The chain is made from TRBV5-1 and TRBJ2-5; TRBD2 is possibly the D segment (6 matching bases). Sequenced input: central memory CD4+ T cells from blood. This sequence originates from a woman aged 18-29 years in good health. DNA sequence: TGCGCCAGCAGCTTGAGCGGGCAAGAGACCCAGTACTTC. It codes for CASSLSGQETQYF.